The 21 T cell receptor beta chains below were found in one sample sequenced in a study of blood T cell repertoires in COVID-19. TCRdb's table, derived via immunoSEQ multiplex PCR, lists solely in-frame clones and lacks some. The repertoire consists of some 160,000 clones, with roughly 91% occurring once and the leading ten covering about 2%. What was sequenced was peripheral blood. These receptors came from a man aged 18 to 29 with acute or convalescent COVID-19.

The chain recombines TRBV19 with TRBJ1-2; a possible D gene is TRBD1 (5 bases). The germline CDR1 and CDR2 sequences are LNHDA and SQIVND (reference sequence). V gave up 6 bases and J gave up 8 bases, with 16 bases separating them. CDR3 length: 13 residues. This CDR3 reads CASSARPQGGYTF. The CDR3 coding sequence is TGTGCCAGTAGCGCCAGACCCCAGGGCGGCTACACCTTC.

The chain has TRBV4-1 and TRBJ2-3; tentative D call: TRBD1 (7 bases). The germline V gene has CDR1 MGHRA and CDR2 YSYEKL. The CDR3 totals 14 residues. The V end lost 3 bases, the J end lost 11 bases, and 18 bases lay between the germline ends. The CDR3 DNA is TGCGCCAGCAGCCACGGAGGGGGCCTCTATGAGCAGTATTTT. Protein sequence: CASSHGGGLYEQYF.

The CDR3 DNA is TGCAGTGCTAGTCGGTTTAGCGGGGGTTCCACAGATACGCAGTATTTT. It encodes CSASRFSGGSTDTQYF. The chain has TRBV20-1 and TRBJ2-3, with 9 bases aligning to TRBD2. CDR3 length: 16 residues. With 3 bases clipped from V and 2 bases from J, the junction kept 9 bases outside the gene matches. Germline lookup yields CDR1 DFQATT and CDR2 SNEGSKA (reference sequence).

The chain combines TRBV11-2 with TRBJ2-1; 10 bases map to TRBD2. The germline V gene encodes CDR1 SGHAT and CDR2 FQNNGV. The CDR3 contains 16 residues. V shed 4 bases and J 9 bases; nucleotides not matched to a gene: 12. The CDR3 sequence: CASSWSSGRFFSEQFF. The CDR3 DNA sequence: TGTGCCAGCAGCTGGAGTAGCGGGAGGTTTTTCAGTGAGCAGTTCTTC.

The chain carries TRBV19 and TRBJ2-1, with TRBD2 matching 12 bases. CDR1 is LNHDA and CDR2 is SQIVND in the germline V gene (reference sequence). The CDR3 spans 15 residues. V shed 5 bases and J 8 bases; nucleotides not matched to a gene: 7. CDR3 protein: CASSSLAGGRDEQFF. Here the CDR3 DNA reads TGTGCCAGTAGTTCCCTAGCGGGAGGGCGGGATGAGCAGTTCTTC.

The rearrangement uses TRBV7-6 and TRBJ2-3; possible D gene TRBD2, 5 bases. Germline CDR1 is SGHVS and CDR2 is FNYEAQ. CDR3 length equals 15 residues. V was trimmed by 3 bases and J by 2 bases, leaving 12 bases between them. DNA for the CDR3: TGTGCCAGCAGCTTCTCGCGGGCCAACACAGATACGCAGTATTTT. Its protein product is CASSFSRANTDTQYF.

This chain joins TRBV25-1 and TRBJ2-1; 8 nucleotides match TRBD2. Germline V lookup: CDR1 MGHDK, CDR2 SYGVNS. This CDR3 contains 14 residues. Germline trimming cut 7 bases from V and 6 bases from J; bases unmatched to any gene: 8. The CDR3 DNA reads as TGTGCCAGCACGCGAGCGGGAGCCTCCAATGAGCAGTTCTTC. This gives the protein CASTRAGASNEQFF.

The chain has TRBV9 and TRBJ2-1, with 7 positions matching TRBD2. The V gene end was trimmed by 2 bases and the J gene end by 2 bases; junction bases not matched to a gene: 13. This CDR3 is built from 18 residues. Germline V gene data show CDR1 as SGDLS and CDR2 as YYNGEE. The CDR3 here is CASSVFLLSGGAYNEQFF. The CDR3 DNA reads as TGTGCCAGCAGCGTCTTCCTCCTAAGTGGGGGGGCCTACAATGAGCAGTTCTTC.

The CDR3 loop reads CSVESSGYTDTQYF. The CDR3 DNA is TGCAGCGTTGAGAGTAGCGGGTATACAGATACGCAGTATTTT. The chain combines TRBV29-1 with TRBJ2-3; 7 bases match TRBD2. Unmatched junction bases numbered 6, after V lost 3 bases and J lost 3 bases. The CDR3 contains 14 residues. Germline V gene lookup returns CDR1 SQVTM and CDR2 ANQGSEA.

This chain links TRBV6-5 with TRBJ1-4; 8 bases line up with TRBD1. Germline V gives CDR1 MNHEY, CDR2 SVGAGI. J gave up 7 bases and V 0 bases, and 7 bases lay outside the gene matches. The CDR3 runs to 16 residues. The CDR3: CASSYSGQARAEKLFF. The CDR3 DNA is TGTGCCAGCAGTTACTCGGGACAGGCCAGGGCTGAAAAACTGTTTTTT.

V usage is TRBV29-1 and J usage is TRBJ2-3, with D possibly matching TRBD1 (5 bases). CDR1 SQVTM and CDR2 ANQGSEA come from the germline V gene. V lost 7 bases to trimming and J lost 1 base, with 15 bases between them. The CDR3 is made up of 14 amino acids. Written as DNA, the CDR3 is TGCAGCGCGCCTAACAGGTTCGGCACAGATACGCAGTATTTT. Translated: CSAPNRFGTDTQYF.

The V and J genes are TRBV9 and TRBJ2-1; D unresolved. The germline V gene encodes CDR1 SGDLS and CDR2 YYNGEE. The CDR3 sequence is 13 residues long. Trimming cost V 2 bases and J 6 bases, with 9 bases left between them. In DNA form, the CDR3 reads TGTGCCAGCAGCGTGGGCGAAACCAATGAGCAGTTCTTC. It encodes CASSVGETNEQFF.

The V and J genes are TRBV10-3 and TRBJ1-1; 9 nucleotides line up with TRBD1. This CDR3 contains 16 residues. V shed 3 bases and J 4 bases; nucleotides not matched to a gene: 9. Germline V gene lookup returns CDR1 ENHRY and CDR2 SYGVKD. The CDR3 bases are TGTGCCATCAGTGATGGAACAGGGGGCAGTGGCACTGAAGCTTTCTTT. As protein: CAISDGTGGSGTEAFF.

The V call is TRBV5-8, the J call TRBJ1-2; 9 bases agree with TRBD1. V shed 4 bases, J shed 6 bases, and the junction held 10 bases outside the gene matches. The CDR3 has 15 amino acids. CDR1 is SGHTS and CDR2 is YDEGEE in the germline V gene. CDR3 coding DNA: TGTGCCAGCAGCCGGGGTACAGGGGGCGGGAATGGCTACACCTTC. It is translated as CASSRGTGGGNGYTF.

The chain employs TRBV5-4 and TRBJ1-4; D uncertain. This CDR3 spans 16 amino acids. Trimming pared 3 bases from V and 7 bases from J, leaving 19 bases between. The germline CDR1 and CDR2 sequences are SGHNT and YYREEE (reference sequence). CDR3 in DNA: TGTGCCAGCAGCTACGACTCGGGGAACCGACCTGAAAAACTGTTTTTT. This gives the protein CASSYDSGNRPEKLFF.

This clone was counted only a few times. This sequence joins TRBV29-1 and TRBJ1-3; TRBD1 agrees at 7 bases. This CDR3 comprises 13 residues. The junction had 7 bases not matched to a gene; V was cut back by 6 bases and J by 5 bases. Germline V CDR1 and CDR2: SQVTM, ANQGSEA. This chain's CDR3 is CSVLDRARNTIYF. The DNA of the CDR3 is TGCAGCGTGCTCGACAGGGCCCGAAACACCATATATTTT.

The gene calls are TRBV6-5 and TRBJ1-6; D perhaps matches TRBD1 (6 bases). This CDR3 spans 15 amino acids. Germline V gene lookup returns CDR1 MNHEY and CDR2 SVGAGI. Trimming removed 2 bases from V and 5 bases from J, with 10 bases in between. In DNA, the CDR3 is TGTGCCAGCAGTTACCTCGGACAGAATAATTCACCCCTCCACTTT. It yields the protein CASSYLGQNNSPLHF.

The V call is TRBV28, the J call TRBJ1-1; possibly TRBD1 for D (5 bases). V gave up 5 bases and J gave up 4 bases, with 14 bases separating them. The CDR3 is made up of 14 amino acids. Germline V gene sequence: CDR1 MDHEN, CDR2 SYDVKM. CDR3 amino acids: CASSPSTGGTEAFF. The CDR3 bases are TGTGCCAGCAGTCCGTCGACGGGGGGCACTGAAGCTTTCTTT.

This clone was detected once. The chain employs TRBV4-1 and TRBJ1-3, with D perhaps TRBD1 (6 bases). CDR1 is MGHRA and CDR2 is YSYEKL in the germline V gene. The CDR3 has 17 amino acids. Trimming removed 1 base at V and 5 bases at J, with 18 bases between. CDR3 DNA: TGCGCCAGCAGCCAAGGGCTAGACAGGCCTCTCCGAAACACCATATATTTT. It is translated as CASSQGLDRPLRNTIYF.

This rearrangement joins TRBV4-2 to TRBJ2-2; D unclear. Looked up from germline, CDR1 is LGHNA and CDR2 is YNFKEQ. Trimming cost V 0 bases and J 0 bases, with 11 bases left between them. CDR3 length: 17 residues. As DNA, the CDR3 is TGTGCCAGCAGCCAAGATTGGATCGCGGCGAACACCGGGGAGCTGTTTTTT. As protein: CASSQDWIAANTGELFF.

This chain uses TRBV27 with TRBJ2-7; D not resolved. Trimming took off 6 bases at V and 6 bases at J, with 9 bases between the two ends. Germline V gene data show CDR1 as MNHEY and CDR2 as SMNVEV (reference sequence). This CDR3 region has 11 residues. The CDR3 coding sequence is TGTGCCAGCAGGACTGCCCTCGAGCAGTACTTC. Translated: CASRTALEQYF.